This passage covers 18 T cell receptor beta chains from one sample sequenced in a study of blood T cell repertoires in COVID-19 (dated by TCRdb to the early 2020s). Receptor libraries were prepared by the immunoSEQ multiplex PCR assay. The source is immuneACCESS, and TCRdb retained only in-frame sequences with V and J called. Part of the clones is not carried over; for the studies checked, unresolved V genes explain less than half of this, and the remainder is unexplained. Across this sample there are fewer than 400,000 clones, with about 91% seen only once. Jointly, the top ten make up 8% to 9.5% of the sample. Material for sequencing was PBMCs or T cells enriched from blood (not recorded which). These receptors were collected from a woman younger than 35 who had recovered from COVID-19.

The chain recombines TRBV28 with TRBJ1-1; 9 positions match TRBD1. Germline CDR1 is MDHEN and CDR2 is SYDVKM. The CDR3 has 15 residues. Trimming cost V 3 bases and J 3 bases; bases outside gene matches: 5. CDR3 sequence: CASSFRTGAYTEAFF. The DNA for the CDR3 is TGTGCCAGCAGTTTCAGGACAGGGGCTTACACTGAAGCTTTCTTT.

The V and J genes are TRBV27 and TRBJ1-4; possible D gene TRBD1, 5 bases. Looked up from germline, CDR1 is MNHEY and CDR2 is SMNVEV (reference sequence). V was clipped by 3 bases and J by 1 base, with 12 bases between them. This CDR3 has 16 residues. CDR3 nucleotides: TGTGCCAGCAGTTTGAGCGGGGCAGGAACTAATGAAAAACTGTTTTTT. Translated, it gives CASSLSGAGTNEKLFF.

The chain has TRBV4-1 and TRBJ1-4; TRBD1 matches at 7 bases. The CDR3 extends over 14 amino acids. V was pared by 4 bases and J by 7 bases, with 6 bases of the junction left unmatched. Germline assignment: CDR1 MGHRA and CDR2 YSYEKL. The chain's CDR3 is CASSRGGSGEKLFF. In nucleotides, the CDR3 is TGCGCCAGCAGCCGAGGGGGCTCGGGTGAAAAACTGTTTTTT.

Comment on this clone: At one end, the junction sequence differs from germline, possibly due to a read error. The chain links TRBV27 to TRBJ1-2, with a weak D call TRBD1 (6 bases). Germline-derived CDR1 and CDR2 are MNHEY and SMNVEV (reference sequence). This CDR3 contains 14 residues. The CDR3 coding sequence is TGTGCCAGCAGTCTATCAGGGGCCCCGAATGGCTACACCTTC. This translates into CASSLSGAPNGYTF.

The chain carries TRBV2 and TRBJ1-1; TRBD1 agrees at 7 bases. Looked up from germline, CDR1 is SNHLY and CDR2 is FYNNEI. The CDR3 spans 14 residues. After removal of 8 bases from V and 1 base from J, the junction contained 7 bases not matched to a gene. CDR3 bases: TGTGCCAGCGCTTGGACAGGCGGGAACACTGAAGCTTTCTTT. This codes for CASAWTGGNTEAFF.

The chain combines TRBV5-1 with TRBJ1-4, with no clear D. Trimming shortened V by 0 bases and J by 7 bases, and 13 bases separated the two germline ends. The CDR3 covers 15 residues. Germline V gene data show CDR1 as SGHRS and CDR2 as YFSETQ. CDR3 amino acids: CASSLAVGVGEKLFF. The CDR3 nucleotides read TGCGCCAGCAGCTTGGCCGTGGGAGTGGGTGAAAAACTGTTTTTT. Full variable domain (missing parts from reference TRBV5-1 and TRBJ1-4): KAGVTQTPRYLIKTRGQQVTLSCSPISGHRSVSWYQQTPGQGLQFLFEYFSETQRNKGNFPGRFSGRQFSNSRSEMNVSTLELGDSALYLCASSLAVGVGEKLFFGSGTQLSVL.

This clone was observed a few times. The rearrangement links TRBV25-1 to TRBJ2-2; tentative D call: TRBD1 (5 bases). The germline gives CDR1 MGHDK, CDR2 SYGVNS. Between the trimmed V and J ends, which lost 7 bases and 1 base, there was a span of 19 bases. The CDR3 length is 17 residues. CDR3 amino acids: CASTADPTAWNTGELFF. In nucleotides, the CDR3 is TGTGCCAGCACTGCAGATCCGACAGCCTGGAACACCGGGGAGCTGTTTTTT. The full variable domain, in which reference TRBV25-1 and TRBJ2-2 provide the parts outside the CDR3, is EADIYQTPRYLVIGTGKKITLECSQTMGHDKMYWYQQDPGMELHLIHYSYGVNSTEKGDLSSESTVSRIRTEHFPLTLESARPSHTSQYLCASTADPTAWNTGELFFGEGSRLTVL.

V is TRBV7-9 and J is TRBJ1-1; D is possibly TRBD1 (6 bases). This CDR3 comprises 16 residues. CDR1 SEHNR and CDR2 FQNEAQ come from the germline V gene (reference sequence). Between the trimmed V and J ends, which lost 4 bases and 1 base, there was a span of 16 bases. In DNA form, the CDR3 reads TGTGCCAGCAGCTCCGATACCGGGACAAAGAACACTGAAGCTTTCTTT. As protein: CASSSDTGTKNTEAFF.

The chain recombines TRBV21-1 with TRBJ2-1; no DNA check was done on the table's D call, TRBD2. TRBV21-1 is a recognized pseudogene. This CDR3 region has 18 residues. The CDR3 nucleotides read TGTGCCAGCAGCAAAAGAGGGGCTAGCGAATGGGATGACAATGAGCAGTTCTTC. This codes for CASSKRGASEWDDNEQFF.

J is TRBJ1-1 and V is TRBV7-9; weak D call: TRBD1 (5 bases). The CDR3 is 16 residues long. V dropped 8 bases and J dropped 3 bases, with 22 bases sitting between them. Germline loops: CDR1 SEHNR, CDR2 FQNEAQ (reference sequence). The CDR3 protein is CASSSPHPGTDTEAFF. The CDR3 coding sequence is TGTGCCAGCTCCTCCCCCCACCCAGGGACTGACACTGAAGCTTTCTTT. Based on the CDR3 plus reference TRBV7-9 and TRBJ1-1, the full variable domain is DTGVSQNPRHKITKRGQNVTFRCDPISEHNRLYWYRQTLGQGPEFLTYFQNEAQLEKSRLLSDRFSAERPKGSFSTLEIQRTEQGDSAMYLCASSSPHPGTDTEAFFGQGTRLTVV.

The rearrangement joins TRBV11-2 to TRBJ2-1, with a possible D match to TRBD2 (7 bases). The CDR3 extends over 17 amino acids. CDR1 is SGHAT and CDR2 is FQNNGV in the germline V gene. The V end was cut by 2 bases, the J end by 0 bases, with 14 bases between. CDR3 residues: CASSLTRGAGSYNEQFF. The CDR3 bases are TGTGCCAGCAGCTTAACTCGGGGGGCCGGCTCCTACAATGAGCAGTTCTTC.

The rearrangement joins TRBV12-3 or TRBV12-4 to TRBJ1-1; D unclear. The ends were cut back, 7 bases at V and 1 base at J, with 7 bases in the middle. The CDR3 runs to 12 residues. CDR3 loop: CASTPPNTEAFF. DNA for the CDR3: TGTGCCAGCACTCCCCCGAACACTGAAGCTTTCTTT.

This sequence joins TRBV27 and TRBJ2-7; 9 nucleotides agree with TRBD1. V lost 0 bases to trimming and J lost 5 bases; unmatched junction nucleotides: 8. This CDR3 is built from 16 residues. The germline V gene encodes CDR1 MNHEY and CDR2 SMNVEV (reference sequence). The CDR3 here is CASSLSLGQGAHEQYF. Written as DNA, the CDR3 is TGTGCCAGCAGTTTATCCCTGGGACAGGGTGCCCACGAGCAGTACTTC.

The chain joins TRBV28 to TRBJ1-5, with 8 bases that match TRBD1. Germline-derived CDR1 and CDR2 are MDHEN and SYDVKM. There are 16 residues in the CDR3. The V and J ends lost 6 bases and 9 bases, in that order; junction bases with no gene match: 16. CDR3 in DNA: TGTGCCAGCAGGCTAGACAGGGGTGATACTTATCGGCCCCAGCATTTT. This sequence encodes CASRLDRGDTYRPQHF.

This chain connects TRBV18 to TRBJ1-1; TRBD1 is a possible D gene (6 bases). Germline values: CDR1 KGHSH, CDR2 LQKENI. The V end was cut by 2 bases, the J end by 8 bases, with 15 bases between. This CDR3 is 14 amino acids long. The CDR3 is CASSPRRGGGEAFF. The CDR3 DNA is TGTGCCAGCTCACCAAGGAGGGGGGGAGGGGAAGCTTTCTTT.

In DNA form, the CDR3 reads TGTGCCAGCAGCTCCGCCGCGGGGGGGGGAATGTTCTACGAGCAGTACTTC. Translation gives CASSSAAGGGMFYEQYF. This chain joins TRBV7-6 and TRBJ2-7; 9 bases match TRBD2. Trimming removed 4 bases from V and 3 bases from J; junction bases left unmatched: 13. The V gene's germline CDR1 is SGHVS and CDR2 FNYEAQ. This CDR3 has 17 amino acids.

The genes are TRBV7-8 and TRBJ1-2; 7 nucleotides match TRBD1. Germline V CDR1 and CDR2: SGHVS, FQNEAQ. V was clipped by 5 bases and J by 2 bases; unmatched bases: 8. This CDR3 spans 15 amino acids. This CDR3 reads CASSLGTEPNYGYTF. CDR3 DNA sequence: TGTGCCAGCAGCCTAGGGACAGAACCCAACTATGGCTACACCTTC.

The chain recombines TRBV3-1 (or the pseudogene TRBV3-2) with TRBJ2-1; maybe TRBD1 (5 bases). The CDR3 has 15 amino acids. The V end lost 6 bases, the J end lost 0 bases, and 12 bases lay between the germline ends. Germline CDR1 LGHDT, CDR2 YNNKEL (reference sequence). CDR3 in amino acids: CASSPQGSSYNEQFF. The DNA of the CDR3 is TGTGCCAGCAGTCCCCAGGGAAGCTCCTACAATGAGCAGTTCTTC.